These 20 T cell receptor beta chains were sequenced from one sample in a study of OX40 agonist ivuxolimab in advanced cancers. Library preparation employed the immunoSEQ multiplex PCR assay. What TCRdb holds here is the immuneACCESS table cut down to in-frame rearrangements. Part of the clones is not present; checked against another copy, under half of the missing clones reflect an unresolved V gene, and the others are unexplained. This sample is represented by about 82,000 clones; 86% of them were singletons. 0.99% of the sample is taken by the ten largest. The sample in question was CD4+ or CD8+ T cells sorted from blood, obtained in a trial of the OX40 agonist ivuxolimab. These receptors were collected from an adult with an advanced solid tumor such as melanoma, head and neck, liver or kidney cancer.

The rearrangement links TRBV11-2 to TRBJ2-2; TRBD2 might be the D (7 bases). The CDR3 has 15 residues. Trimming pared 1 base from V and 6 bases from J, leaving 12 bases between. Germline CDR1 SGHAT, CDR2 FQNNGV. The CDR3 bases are TGTGCCAGCAGCTTAGTAGGGGGGGCGGCCGGGGAGCTGTTTTTT. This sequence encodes CASSLVGGAAGELFF.

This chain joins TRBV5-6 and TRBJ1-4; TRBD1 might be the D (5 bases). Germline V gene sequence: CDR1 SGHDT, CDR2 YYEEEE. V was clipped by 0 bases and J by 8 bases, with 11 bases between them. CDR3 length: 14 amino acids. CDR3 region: CASSLGQGSEKLFF. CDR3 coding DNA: TGTGCCAGCAGCTTGGGGCAGGGAAGCGAAAAACTGTTTTTT.

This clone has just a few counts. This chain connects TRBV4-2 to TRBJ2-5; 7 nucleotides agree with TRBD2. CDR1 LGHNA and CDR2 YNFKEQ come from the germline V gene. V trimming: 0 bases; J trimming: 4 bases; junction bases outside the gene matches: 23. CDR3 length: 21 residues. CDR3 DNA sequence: TGTGCCAGCAGCCAAGACATTATGTGGGCGGGAGTTTTCTCGGGGGGAGAGACCCAGTACTTC. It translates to CASSQDIMWAGVFSGGETQYF.

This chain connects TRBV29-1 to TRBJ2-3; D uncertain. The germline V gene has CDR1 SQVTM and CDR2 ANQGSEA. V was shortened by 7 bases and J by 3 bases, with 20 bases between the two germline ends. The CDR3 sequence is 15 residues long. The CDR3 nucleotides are TGCAGCGGTAAAGCCTCCGTGAATCCAACAGATACGCAGTATTTT. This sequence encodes CSGKASVNPTDTQYF.

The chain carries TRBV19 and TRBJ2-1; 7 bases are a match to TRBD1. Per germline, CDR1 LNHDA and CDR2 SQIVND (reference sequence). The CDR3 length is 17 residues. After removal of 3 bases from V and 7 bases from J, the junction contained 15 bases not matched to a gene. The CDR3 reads CASSILGQLRFGNEQFF. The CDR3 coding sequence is TGTGCCAGTAGTATTCTGGGACAGCTACGTTTTGGGAATGAGCAGTTCTTC.

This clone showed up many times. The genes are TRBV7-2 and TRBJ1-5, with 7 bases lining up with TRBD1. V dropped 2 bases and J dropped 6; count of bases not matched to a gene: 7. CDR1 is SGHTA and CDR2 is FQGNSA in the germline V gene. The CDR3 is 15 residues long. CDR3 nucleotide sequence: TGTGCCAGCAGCTTAACAGGGGAGATAGGTCAGCCCCAGCATTTT. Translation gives CASSLTGEIGQPQHF.

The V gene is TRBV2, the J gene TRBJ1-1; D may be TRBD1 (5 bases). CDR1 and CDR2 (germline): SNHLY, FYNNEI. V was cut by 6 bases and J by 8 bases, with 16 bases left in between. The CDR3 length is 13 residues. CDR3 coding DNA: TGTGCCAGCAGGGGGGACGGCCGCTTCGAAGCTTTCTTT. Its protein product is CASRGDGRFEAFF.

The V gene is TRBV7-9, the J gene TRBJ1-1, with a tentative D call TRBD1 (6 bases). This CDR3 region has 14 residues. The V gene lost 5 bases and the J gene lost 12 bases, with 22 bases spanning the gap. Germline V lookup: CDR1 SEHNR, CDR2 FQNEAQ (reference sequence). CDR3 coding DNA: TGTGCCAGCAGCCCCCCCGGGGGCGGGACACTAACTTTCTTT. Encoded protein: CASSPPGGGTLTFF.

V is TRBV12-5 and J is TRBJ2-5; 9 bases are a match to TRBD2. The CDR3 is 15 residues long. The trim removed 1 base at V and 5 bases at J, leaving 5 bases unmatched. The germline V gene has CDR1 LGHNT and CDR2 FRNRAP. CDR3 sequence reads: CASGLALAGTETQYF. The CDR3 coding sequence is TGTGCTAGTGGTTTGGCCCTAGCGGGGACTGAGACCCAGTACTTC.

CDR3 region: CASSLGSGETQYF. As DNA, the CDR3 is TGCGCCAGCAGCTTGGGTAGCGGGGAGACCCAGTACTTC. This chain uses TRBV5-1 with TRBJ2-5, with 7 nucleotides matching TRBD2. Germline CDR1 reads SGHRS; CDR2 reads YFSETQ. With V trimmed by 0 bases and J by 5 bases, 1 base remained unmatched. CDR3 length equals 13 residues. The variable domain in full, completed from reference TRBV5-1 and TRBJ2-5, reads KAGVTQTPRYLIKTRGQQVTLSCSPISGHRSVSWYQQTPGQGLQFLFEYFSETQRNKGNFPGRFSGRQFSNSRSEMNVSTLELGDSALYLCASSLGSGETQYFGPGTRLLVL.

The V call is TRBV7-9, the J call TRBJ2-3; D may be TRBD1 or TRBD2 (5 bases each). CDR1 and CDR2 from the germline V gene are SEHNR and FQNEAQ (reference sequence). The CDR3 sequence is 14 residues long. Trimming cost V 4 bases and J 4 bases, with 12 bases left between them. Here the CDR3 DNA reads TGTGCCAGCAGCTACCCCCAGGGAGCAGATACGCAGTATTTT. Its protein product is CASSYPQGADTQYF.

The CDR3: CASSSGRQPPDTQYF. CDR3 bases: TGCGCCAGCAGCTCAGGACGCCAACCCCCAGATACGCAGTATTTT. The V and J genes are TRBV5-1 and TRBJ2-3; D not resolved. This CDR3 contains 15 residues. Germline CDR1 reads SGHRS; CDR2 reads YFSETQ. V lost 3 bases, J lost 4 bases, and 15 bases lay in between.

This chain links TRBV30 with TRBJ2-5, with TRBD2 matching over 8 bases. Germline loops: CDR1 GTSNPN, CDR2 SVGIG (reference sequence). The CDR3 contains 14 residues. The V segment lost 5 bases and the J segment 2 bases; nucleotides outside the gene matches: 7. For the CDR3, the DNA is TGTGCCTGGGCGTACGGGGGGGGACAAGAGACCCAGTACTTC. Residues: CAWAYGGGQETQYF.

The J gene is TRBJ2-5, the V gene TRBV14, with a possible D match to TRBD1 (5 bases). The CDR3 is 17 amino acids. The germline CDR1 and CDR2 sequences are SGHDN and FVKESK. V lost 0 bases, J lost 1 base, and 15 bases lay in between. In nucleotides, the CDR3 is TGTGCCAGCAGCCAAGAAGGGGAACAAACAGGCCAAGAGACCCAGTACTTC. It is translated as CASSQEGEQTGQETQYF.

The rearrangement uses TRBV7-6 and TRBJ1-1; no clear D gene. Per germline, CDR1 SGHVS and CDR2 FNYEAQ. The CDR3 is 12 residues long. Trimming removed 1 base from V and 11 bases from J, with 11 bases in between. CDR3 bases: TGTGCCAGCAGCTTAGTGGGCGAAGTCGCTTTCTTT. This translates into CASSLVGEVAFF.

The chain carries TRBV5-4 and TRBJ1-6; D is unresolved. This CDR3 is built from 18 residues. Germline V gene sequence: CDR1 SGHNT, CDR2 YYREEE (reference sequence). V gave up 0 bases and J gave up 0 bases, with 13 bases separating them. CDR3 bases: TGTGCCAGCAGCTTGGTTCCGGGAACCCTCTCCTATAATTCACCCCTCCACTTT. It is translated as CASSLVPGTLSYNSPLHF.

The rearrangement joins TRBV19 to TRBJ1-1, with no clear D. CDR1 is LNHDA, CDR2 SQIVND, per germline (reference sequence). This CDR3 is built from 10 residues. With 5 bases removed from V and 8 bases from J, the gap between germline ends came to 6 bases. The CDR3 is CASSDREAFF. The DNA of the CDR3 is TGTGCCAGTAGTGATCGGGAAGCTTTCTTT.

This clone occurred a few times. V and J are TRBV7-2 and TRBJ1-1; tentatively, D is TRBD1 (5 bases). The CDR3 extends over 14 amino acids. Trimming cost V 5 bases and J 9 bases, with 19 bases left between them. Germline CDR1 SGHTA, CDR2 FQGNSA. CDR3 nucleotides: TGTGCCAGCAGCCTAAACACCTGGGGGAGAAAAGCTTTCTTT. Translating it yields CASSLNTWGRKAFF.

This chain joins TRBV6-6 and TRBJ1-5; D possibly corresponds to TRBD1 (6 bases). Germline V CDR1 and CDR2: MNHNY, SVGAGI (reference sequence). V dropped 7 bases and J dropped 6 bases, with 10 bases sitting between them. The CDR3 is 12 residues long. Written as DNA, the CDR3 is TGTGCCAGCAAGCAGGGGTCTCAGCCCCAGCATTTT. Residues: CASKQGSQPQHF.

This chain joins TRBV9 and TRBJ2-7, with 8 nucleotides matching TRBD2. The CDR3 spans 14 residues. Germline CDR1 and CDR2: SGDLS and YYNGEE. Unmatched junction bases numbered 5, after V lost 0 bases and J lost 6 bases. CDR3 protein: CASSVADGRGEQYF. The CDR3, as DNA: TGTGCCAGCAGCGTAGCTGACGGGAGGGGCGAGCAGTACTTC.